Listed here are 10 T cell receptor beta chains from one sample, sequenced in a study of blood T cell repertoires in COVID-19. Produced via immunoSEQ multiplex PCR; TCRdb's table is partial and in-frame only. The sample comprises tens of thousands of clones, about four fifths of which are singletons, and 12% rests with the top ten. Material: peripheral blood. These receptors all come from a human donor in a cohort sampled during active COVID-19.

This chain connects TRBV6-1 to TRBJ1-2; a possible D gene is TRBD1 (5 bases). The V gene lost 2 bases and the J gene lost 7 bases, with 11 bases spanning the gap. The germline V gene has CDR1 MNHNS and CDR2 SASEGT. This CDR3 is 13 amino acids long. In DNA form, the CDR3 reads TGTGCCAGCAGTGAAATCGACAGAGGTGGCTACACCTTC. It is translated as CASSEIDRGGYTF.

The rearrangement links TRBV3-1 (or the pseudogene TRBV3-2) to TRBJ2-7; 7 bases agree with TRBD2. V lost 4 bases and J lost 3; bases outside the gene matches: 6. CDR3 length equals 14 residues. CDR1 is LGHDT and CDR2 is YNNKEL in the germline V gene (reference sequence). DNA of the CDR3: TGTGCCAGCAGCCGGGCTAGCGGCAGCTACGAGCAGTACTTC. Its translation is CASSRASGSYEQYF.

V gene TRBV5-5 combines with J gene TRBJ2-7; D uncertain. With 4 bases removed from V and 6 bases from J, the gap between germline ends came to 11 bases. This CDR3 region has 12 residues. Germline loops: CDR1 SGHKS, CDR2 YYEKEE (reference sequence). The CDR3 reads CASSLLTAEQYF. CDR3 DNA: TGTGCCAGCAGCCTCCTAACCGCCGAGCAGTACTTC.

The sample holds one count of this clone. This chain links TRBV5-8 with TRBJ1-6, with D maybe TRBD1 (5 bases). The V gene's germline CDR1 is SGHTS and CDR2 YDEGEE. The length of the CDR3 is 14 residues. Trimming cost V 0 bases and J 13 bases, with 14 bases left between them. The CDR3 DNA reads TGTGCCAGCAGCTTGGGGCAGGGTGGAGTTCCCCTCCACTTT. Residues: CASSLGQGGVPLHF. Full variable domain (rest looked up from reference TRBV5-8 and TRBJ1-6): EAGVTQSPTHLIKTRGQQATLRCSPISGHTSVYWYQQALGLGLQFLLWYDEGEERNRGNFPPRFSGRQFPNYSSELNVNALELEDSALYLCASSLGQGGVPLHFGNGTRLTVT.

The chain carries TRBV7-3 and TRBJ2-7; TRBD2 matches at 8 bases. The CDR3 spans 17 residues. Germline loops: CDR1 SGHTA, CDR2 FQGTGA. The junction had 17 bases not matched to a gene; V was cut back by 5 bases and J by 5 bases. DNA for the CDR3: TGTGCCAGCAGCGCCCAACTAGCGGCTTTTTTTGAGCACGAGCAGTACTTC. Translating it yields CASSAQLAAFFEHEQYF. Using reference TRBV7-3 and TRBJ2-7 for the parts outside the CDR3, the full variable domain is GAGVSQTPSNKVTEKGKYVELRCDPISGHTALYWYRQSLGQGPEFLIYFQGTGAADDSGLPNDRFFAVRPEGSVSTLKIQRTERGDSAVYLCASSAQLAAFFEHEQYFGPGTRLTVT.

V and J are TRBV3-1 (or the pseudogene TRBV3-2) and TRBJ2-5, with 10 positions matching TRBD2. Losses at the gene ends were 0 bases for V and 5 bases for J; bases not matched to a gene: 6. CDR1 and CDR2 from the germline V gene are LGHDT and YNNKEL (reference sequence). The CDR3 sequence is 16 residues long. The CDR3 protein is CASSQEGLARRETQYF. CDR3 nucleotides: TGTGCCAGCAGCCAAGAGGGACTAGCGAGACGGGAGACCCAGTACTTC.

The chain combines TRBV19 with TRBJ1-5; no firm D call. V was shortened by 8 bases and J by 3 bases, with 20 bases between the two germline ends. Germline V lookup: CDR1 LNHDA, CDR2 SQIVND (reference sequence). The CDR3 has 16 amino acids. The CDR3 protein is CASSLSPRSINQPQHF. The CDR3 DNA reads as TGTGCCAGTTCTTTATCCCCCAGGTCGATCAATCAGCCCCAGCATTTT.

The J gene is TRBJ1-1, the V gene TRBV29-1, with 7 nucleotides matching TRBD1. The CDR3 consists of 13 residues. Looked up from germline, CDR1 is SQVTM and CDR2 is ANQGSEA. V lost 4 bases and J lost 1; bases outside the gene matches: 3. CDR3 loop: CSVGDRTNTEAFF. CDR3 nucleotide sequence: TGCAGCGTTGGGGACAGAACGAACACTGAAGCTTTCTTT. The whole variable domain, remainder taken from reference TRBV29-1 and TRBJ1-1, is SAVISQKPSRDICQRGTSLTIQCQVDSQVTMMFWYRQQPGQSLTLIATANQGSEATYESGFVIDKFPISRPNLTFSTLTVSNMSPEDSSIYLCSVGDRTNTEAFFGQGTRLTVV.

The chain couples TRBV5-1 to TRBJ1-3; the match to TRBD1 covers 9 bases. V lost 0 bases and J lost 3; bases outside the gene matches: 1. The germline CDR1 and CDR2 sequences are SGHRS and YFSETQ. The CDR3 has 15 amino acids. CDR3 in amino acids: CASSLVTGGGNTIYF. CDR3 in DNA: TGCGCCAGCAGCTTGGTGACAGGGGGTGGAAACACCATATATTTT.

A few counts support this clone. The chain uses TRBV5-1 and TRBJ2-1; D is undetermined. Germline CDR1 SGHRS, CDR2 YFSETQ. CDR3 length: 13 amino acids. V lost 0 bases, J lost 4 bases, and 5 bases lay in between. This CDR3 reads CASSLGGYNEQFF. CDR3 coding DNA: TGCGCCAGCAGCTTGGGAGGTTACAATGAGCAGTTCTTC.